A selection of T cell receptor beta chains follows, all from one sample in a study of T cell changes during pregnancy in multiple sclerosis. TCRdb's copy holds only in-frame clones and misses some; the assay was immunoSEQ multiplex PCR. The sample holds 76,000 or so clones; over 85% are singletons and the top ten take 0.65% to 0.75%. The sequencing here drew on peripheral blood, taken in the second trimester of pregnancy. The source of these receptors is a female donor in good health, enrolled as a control in a pregnancy study. CDR3s include the opening cysteine and the closing phenylalanine or tryptophan. The D gene is left open where the match is weak. Clone size is given for some rows only: seen once, a few or many times, or a class if the clone is expanded.

d_gene	v_gene	abundance	j_gene	CDR3nt	CDR3aa
TRBD1	TRBV5-6	NA	TRBJ2-3	TGTGCCAGCAGCCCAGACAGGGGGCGCAGAGATACGCAGTATTTT	CASSPDRGRRDTQYF
NA	TRBV27	NA	TRBJ2-7	TGTGCCAGCAGTTTCCGGGACAACTCCTACGAGCAGTACTTC	CASSFRDNSYEQYF
TRBD1	TRBV5-6	NA	TRBJ1-4	TGTGCCAGCAGCCCATCGGGACAGGATAATGAAAAACTGTTTTTT	CASSPSGQDNEKLFF
NA	TRBV5-6	NA	TRBJ1-2	TGTGCCAGCAGCCTTAACTATGGCTACACCTTC	CASSLNYGYTF
NA	TRBV29-1	NA	TRBJ1-4	TGCAGCGTTGTTGGGCCAACTAATGAAAAACTGTTTTTT	CSVVGPTNEKLFF
NA	TRBV27	NA	TRBJ1-6	TGTGCCAGCAGTTTCTCCCTGTGGGGCCTCCGGGATTCACCCCTCCACTTT	CASSFSLWGLRDSPLHF
TRBD1	TRBV5-4	NA	TRBJ2-7	TGTGCCAGCAGCTTAGGACAGGGGGTATCCTACGAGCAGTACTTC	CASSLGQGVSYEQYF
TRBD1	TRBV5-1	NA	TRBJ2-7	TGCGCCAGCAGCTTCCAGGGGGCGTCCTACGAGCAGTACTTC	CASSFQGASYEQYF
NA	TRBV25-1	NA	TRBJ2-3	TGTGCCAGCGCTACAGGGATATGGACAGATACGCAGTATTTT	CASATGIWTDTQYF
NA	TRBV27	NA	TRBJ2-2	TGTGCCAGCAGTTTAACCACGGTCGGGGTTTACACCGGGGAGCTGTTTTTT	CASSLTTVGVYTGELFF
NA	TRBV7-9	NA	TRBJ2-6	TGTGCCAGCAGCTACAGTATTGGGGCCAACGTCCTGACTTTC	CASSYSIGANVLTF
TRBD1	TRBV9	NA	TRBJ2-1	TGTGCCAGCAGCGTAGCGACAGGGGGGTCCGGGGAGCAGTTCTTC	CASSVATGGSGEQFF
NA	TRBV30	NA	TRBJ1-2	TGTGCCTGGAGTTCGGGTGTGAACTATGGCTACACCTTC	CAWSSGVNYGYTF
TRBD2	TRBV4-3	NA	TRBJ2-7	TGCGCCAGCAGCCAGGGACTAGCGGGTCCTTACGAGCAGTACTTC	CASSQGLAGPYEQYF
NA	TRBV30	NA	TRBJ1-4	TGTGCCTGTATACAGGGACACAGAACCCGGGCTCCTGAAAAACTGTTTTTT	CACIQGHRTRAPEKLFF
NA	TRBV5-1	NA	TRBJ2-3	TGCGCCAGCAGCACTCAGACAGCACTCACAGATACGCAGTATTTT	CASSTQTALTDTQYF
NA	TRBV9	NA	TRBJ1-6	TGTGCCAGCAGCGTAGCTACGGGTCCCCGTTATTCACCCCTCCACTTT	CASSVATGPRYSPLHF
NA	TRBV5-4	NA	TRBJ2-5	TGTGCCAGCAGCTTGGAACGCAGCGAGGAGACCCAGTACTTC	CASSLERSEETQYF
TRBD1	TRBV2	once	TRBJ1-1	TGTGCCAGCATCGACGACAGGGGACTCACAGAAGCTTTCTTT	CASIDDRGLTEAFF
NA	TRBV5-4	NA	TRBJ2-7	TGTGCCAGCAGCTCCGACACCCACTTCTACGAGCAGTACTTC	CASSSDTHFYEQYF
NA	TRBV5-6	NA	TRBJ2-1	TGTGCCAGCAGCCTCCCAGGGGAACACCAGCGAGTGCAGTTCTTC	CASSLPGEHQRVQFF
NA	TRBV6-5	NA	TRBJ2-1	TGTGCCAGCCTGCGACCGGGAGCTAACAATGAGCAGTTCTTC	CASLRPGANNEQFF
NA	TRBV7-2	NA	TRBJ1-5	TGTGCCAGCAGCCCCCGTTTCGGTCAGGGAGGCGACAATCAGCCCCAGCATTTT	CASSPRFGQGGDNQPQHF
NA	TRBV5-5	NA	TRBJ1-5	TGTGCCAGCAGCTTGTCAGGAGGGCAGCCCCAGCATTTT	CASSLSGGQPQHF
TRBD1	TRBV5-6	NA	TRBJ1-4	TGTGCCAGCAGCCACCTCCCCGGGACAGCTAATGAAAAACTGTTTTTT	CASSHLPGTANEKLFF
TRBD1	TRBV29-1	NA	TRBJ2-4	TGCAGCGTGGACGACAGGGCCACGAACATTCAGTACTTC	CSVDDRATNIQYF
TRBD2	TRBV5-8	NA	TRBJ2-1	TGTGCCAGCAGCTTGGTCCTGGGGGGGGTCTACAATGAGCAGTTCTTC	CASSLVLGGVYNEQFF
NA	TRBV9	NA	TRBJ2-7	TGTGCCAGCAGCGCTACTGGGAGCTTTGGGGTCGAGCAGTACTTC	CASSATGSFGVEQYF
TRBD2	TRBV7-2	NA	TRBJ2-7	TGTGCCAGCAGCTTAGGGCTAGCGGCCTCCTACGAGCAGTACTTC	CASSLGLAASYEQYF
NA	TRBV7-6	NA	TRBJ1-2	TGTGCCAGCAGCCCCGAAGGGGGGGGCGGTATAGCAGATGGCTACACCTTC	CASSPEGGGGIADGYTF
TRBD1	TRBV6-6	NA	TRBJ1-5	TGTGCCAGCAGTTCCCGACAGGGGAGTCAGCCCCAGCATTTT	CASSSRQGSQPQHF